This entry lists 19 T cell receptor beta chains sequenced from one sample in a study of a mutant IDH1 vaccine in newly diagnosed glioma. Only in-frame clones appear in the TCRdb table, and some are missing; sequencing was by immunoSEQ multiplex PCR. The profile shows tens of thousands of clones, roughly 80% of them singletons. Time point noted: baseline, week 1 (first vaccination visit). This sample's treatment: pre-vaccination baseline after standard-of-care therapy. Sequences were derived from PBMCs, sampled from a glioma patient treated with radiotherapy, temozolomide or both. Receptors were obtained from a man between 18 and 35 years old with glioma.

The rearrangement links TRBV5-8 to TRBJ1-4; a possible D gene is TRBD1 (5 bases). Germline V CDR1 and CDR2: SGHTS, YDEGEE. Trimming pared 6 bases from V and 8 bases from J, leaving 20 bases between. The CDR3 has 15 amino acids. Written as DNA, the CDR3 is TGTGCCAGCACTTTCCCAGGCCAGGGCGGAGAAAAACTGTTTTTT. Encoded protein: CASTFPGQGGEKLFF.

The chain links TRBV4-1 to TRBJ2-2; possible D gene TRBD2, 5 bases. CDR3 length: 13 residues. Germline lookup yields CDR1 MGHRA and CDR2 YSYEKL. The ends were cut back, 1 base at V and 9 bases at J, with 9 bases in the middle. In DNA form, the CDR3 reads TGCGCCAGCAGCCAAGGCGGAGGCCGGGAGCTGTTTTTT. Translated, it gives CASSQGGGRELFF.

The chain links TRBV6-5 to TRBJ2-7; 8 bases agree with TRBD1. Germline loops: CDR1 MNHEY, CDR2 SVGAGI. Losses at the gene ends were 6 bases for V and 2 bases for J; bases not matched to a gene: 6. This CDR3 comprises 14 residues. This chain's CDR3 is CASSPDRGPYEQYF. Written as DNA, the CDR3 is TGTGCCAGCAGCCCTGACAGGGGCCCCTACGAGCAGTACTTC.

The chain employs TRBV4-3 and TRBJ2-2; 7 bases are a match to TRBD1. The ends lost 4 bases at V and 5 bases at J; junction bases unmatched: 13. CDR3 length: 17 amino acids. Germline CDR1 reads LGHNA; CDR2 reads YSLEER. The CDR3 loop is CASSPNRGLYLTGELFF. The CDR3 DNA reads as TGCGCCAGCAGCCCTAACAGGGGTTTGTATCTAACCGGGGAGCTGTTTTTT.

This chain joins TRBV30 and TRBJ1-5; D ambiguous. Germline-derived CDR1 and CDR2 are GTSNPN and SVGIG (reference sequence). V lost 0 bases, J lost 0 bases, and 9 bases lay in between. The CDR3 is made up of 15 amino acids. Here the CDR3 reads CAWSVGFNSNQPQHF. The CDR3 nucleotides read TGTGCCTGGAGTGTAGGGTTTAATAGCAATCAGCCCCAGCATTTT.

This rearrangement joins TRBV4-3 to TRBJ1-2; D perhaps matches TRBD1 (6 bases). Between the trimmed V and J ends, which lost 6 bases and 2 bases, there was a span of 25 bases. The germline gives CDR1 LGHNA, CDR2 YSLEER. The CDR3 runs 18 residues. The CDR3 DNA is TGCGCCAGCAGGGCAACTACCGGGACAATGAACACCAACTATGGCTACACCTTC. Encoded protein: CASRATTGTMNTNYGYTF.

Only one count was recorded for this clone. The V gene is TRBV30, the J gene TRBJ1-2; 10 bases are shared with TRBD1. The CDR3 covers 13 residues. In germline, CDR1 is GTSNPN, CDR2 SVGIG (reference sequence). V gave up 1 base and J gave up 7 bases; unmatched junction bases: 3. The CDR3 bases are TGTGCCTGGAGTGCCGGGACAGGGGCTGGCTACACCTTC. This sequence encodes CAWSAGTGAGYTF.

V usage is TRBV7-8 and J usage is TRBJ1-5; TRBD1 agrees at 9 bases. The V gene's germline CDR1 is SGHVS and CDR2 FQNEAQ. Losses at the gene ends were 3 bases for V and 6 bases for J; bases not matched to a gene: 9. The CDR3 has 16 residues. The CDR3 sequence: CASSLGRTGASQPQHF. CDR3 coding DNA: TGTGCCAGCAGCTTGGGTCGGACAGGGGCGAGTCAGCCCCAGCATTTT.

The chain joins TRBV6-4 to TRBJ2-3; D is unclear. The V gene lost 2 bases and the J gene lost 2 bases, with 11 bases spanning the gap. The CDR3 spans 15 residues. Per the germline V gene, CDR1 is MRHNA and CDR2 is SNTAGT. DNA of the CDR3: TGTGCCAGCAGTGACGGTTTAACAGACACAGATACGCAGTATTTT. Its translation: CASSDGLTDTDTQYF.

The chain uses TRBV18 and TRBJ1-6; D may be TRBD1 (5 bases). The CDR3 is made up of 14 amino acids. Germline values: CDR1 KGHSH, CDR2 LQKENI. V gave up 5 bases and J gave up 5 bases, with 10 bases separating them. This CDR3 reads CASSAGRDNSPLHF. DNA of the CDR3: TGTGCCAGCTCAGCGGGACGGGATAATTCACCCCTCCACTTT.

The J gene is TRBJ1-5, the V gene TRBV15; D perhaps matches TRBD1 (5 bases). V shed 0 bases and J shed 2 bases, with 8 bases lying between them. Looked up from germline, CDR1 is LNHNV and CDR2 is YYDKDF (reference sequence). CDR3 length: 15 amino acids. CDR3 nucleotides: TGTGCCACCAGCAGAGACAGGGCGGGCAATCAGCCCCAGCATTTT. The encoded protein is CATSRDRAGNQPQHF.

The chain carries TRBV6-6 and TRBJ1-2; 7 bases line up with TRBD1. The V segment lost 5 bases and the J segment 4 bases; nucleotides outside the gene matches: 10. CDR1 and CDR2 (germline): MNHNY, SVGAGI (reference sequence). CDR3 size: 15 residues. CDR3 in DNA: TGTGCCAGCAGTCTCCGACAGGGTGAGGGCTATGGCTACACCTTC. Encoded protein: CASSLRQGEGYGYTF.

CDR3 nucleotides: TGTGCCAGCAGTTACTCGAAAGAAAGCGTTCGGATTGGCTACACCTTC. Protein: CASSYSKESVRIGYTF. This chain links TRBV6-5 with TRBJ1-2, with D unclear. This CDR3 is built from 16 residues. Germline CDR1 and CDR2: MNHEY and SVGAGI. V was pared by 0 bases and J by 7 bases, with 18 bases between.

In its sample, this clone was seen a few times. The V gene is TRBV30, the J gene TRBJ2-7; 8 nucleotides agree with TRBD1. Germline trimming cut 3 bases from V and 5 bases from J; bases unmatched to any gene: 12. The CDR3 sequence is 15 residues long. CDR1 and CDR2 (germline): GTSNPN, SVGIG (reference sequence). CDR3 in amino acids: CAWRPKDRDSHEQYF. The CDR3 DNA is TGTGCCTGGAGACCCAAGGACAGGGACAGCCACGAGCAGTACTTC.

The chain links TRBV5-6 to TRBJ2-5; 8 nucleotides line up with TRBD2. CDR3 length: 16 amino acids. CDR1 and CDR2 (germline): SGHDT, YYEEEE. With 4 bases clipped from V and 1 base from J, the junction kept 9 bases outside the gene matches. The CDR3, as DNA: TGTGCCAGCAGCAGCCTCTTCGCGGGAGGCCAAGAGACCCAGTACTTC. This codes for CASSSLFAGGQETQYF.

V and J are TRBV4-3 and TRBJ1-1, with D hard to call. The CDR3 is 13 residues long. Germline lookup yields CDR1 LGHNA and CDR2 YSLEER. Trimming took 2 bases from V and 0 from J, leaving 4 bases between them. The CDR3 sequence: CASSQYLNTEAFF. Written as DNA, the CDR3 is TGCGCCAGCAGCCAATACTTGAACACTGAAGCTTTCTTT.

The CDR3 sequence is CASSLTADNYGYTF. DNA for the CDR3: TGCGCCAGCAGCCTCACAGCTGATAACTATGGCTACACCTTC. The chain employs TRBV5-1 and TRBJ1-2; unclear D gene. V gave up 4 bases and J gave up 1 base, with 11 bases separating them. Germline-derived CDR1 and CDR2 are SGHRS and YFSETQ. The CDR3 has 14 amino acids.

The chain links TRBV5-5 to TRBJ1-2, with a tentative D call TRBD1 (5 bases). Germline V gene data show CDR1 as SGHKS and CDR2 as YYEKEE (reference sequence). The CDR3 sequence is 14 residues long. Trimming took off 0 bases at V and 5 bases at J, with 11 bases between the two ends. The CDR3 reads CASSLAARGYGYTF. In DNA form, the CDR3 reads TGTGCCAGCAGCTTGGCCGCGAGGGGATATGGCTACACCTTC.

The chain recombines TRBV7-9 with TRBJ2-5; the D gene is possibly TRBD2 (5 bases). Per germline, CDR1 SEHNR and CDR2 FQNEAQ (reference sequence). The V gene lost 2 bases and the J gene lost 1 base, with 8 bases spanning the gap. The CDR3 contains 14 residues. DNA for the CDR3: TGTGCCAGCAGCTTACGGACTGGCCAAGAGACCCAGTACTTC. Translation: CASSLRTGQETQYF. Looking up the rest from reference TRBV7-9 and TRBJ2-5 gives the full variable domain: DTGVSQNPRHKITKRGQNVTFRCDPISEHNRLYWYRQTLGQGPEFLTYFQNEAQLEKSRLLSDRFSAERPKGSFSTLEIQRTEQGDSAMYLCASSLRTGQETQYFGPGTRLLVL.